The rows below give T cell receptor beta chains drawn from one sample of a study of spatial heterogeneity in lung cancer. TCRdb used MiXCR to reprocess the 5' RACE reads, holding one entry per CDR3 protein. This table holds about 8,500 distinct CDR3 sequences, over 7.5% found once. The material was PBMCs, obtained at surgery. The receptors here all came from a female donor with early-stage non-small cell lung cancer. Both conserved end residues are part of each CDR3. The D gene is left open where the match is weak. The size entry is marked missing in some rows and otherwise reads once, few, many or a size class.

medium-sized | TRBJ2-7 | TRBD1 | TRBV7-2 | TGTGCCAGCAGCTTGGGACAGGGCTACTACGAGCAGTACTTC | CASSLGQGYYEQYF
many | TRBJ2-7 | TRBD1 | TRBV7-9 | TGTGCCAGCAGCTCTTCGAGGACAGGGGATGTCGAGCAGTACTTC | CASSSSRTGDVEQYF
- | TRBJ2-6 | - | TRBV6-1 | TGTGCCAGCAAACTCGTTTCTGGGGCCAACGTCCTGACTTTC | CASKLVSGANVLTF
many | TRBJ2-5 | TRBD2 | TRBV29-1 | TGCAGCTTCCTTGCTAGCGGGGTATCAGGGACCCAGTACTTC | CSFLASGVSGTQYF
- | TRBJ2-3 | TRBD1 | TRBV6-2/TRBV6-3 | TGTGCCAGCAGTTACTCCGGACAGGGAATTTCAGATACGCAGTATTTT | CASSYSGQGISDTQYF
many | TRBJ1-1 | - | TRBV3-1 | TGTGCCAGCAGCCAAGCACACGGAGATAGGCGCACTGAAGCTTTCTTT | CASSQAHGDRRTEAFF
- | TRBJ2-7 | - | TRBV28 | TGTGCCAGCAGCCGGACTTCCTACTACGAGCAGTACTTC | CASSRTSYYEQYF
many | TRBJ1-5 | - | TRBV20-1 | TGCAGTGCTAGTGAGGGGGGCCGCAATCAGCCCCAGCATTTT | CSASEGGRNQPQHF
many | TRBJ2-1 | - | TRBV5-1 | TGCGCCAGCAGCTCGATTCGGGACCGAACCTACAATGAGCAGTTCTTC | CASSSIRDRTYNEQFF
- | TRBJ2-3 | TRBD2 | TRBV20-1 | TGCAGTGCTAGCCTACTAGCGGGAGGGCCGTTAAAGCAGTATTTT | CSASLLAGGPLKQYF
many | TRBJ2-3 | - | TRBV6-1 | TGTGCCAGCAGTGAGACTAGTTCCCCGGATACGCAGTATTTT | CASSETSSPDTQYF
many | TRBJ1-5 | - | TRBV2 | TGTGCCAGCACCTGGGGCAGGGATAGCAATCAGCCCCAGCATTTT | CASTWGRDSNQPQHF
medium-sized | TRBJ2-1 | - | TRBV7-8 | TGTGCCAGCAGCTTAGTTGTGGGGAGCTCCTACAATGAGCAGTTCTTC | CASSLVVGSSYNEQFF
many | TRBJ2-3 | TRBD2 | TRBV19 | TGTGCCAGTAGTGGAGTAACTAGCGGGGGAACAGATACGCAGTATTTT | CASSGVTSGGTDTQYF
many | TRBJ1-2 | - | TRBV12-3/TRBV12-4 | TGTGCCAGCACCCGCGGGGGGGAACTCCAGGGCTACACCTTC | CASTRGGELQGYTF
medium-sized | TRBJ2-7 | - | TRBV6-1 | TGTGCCAGCAGTGATGATGTGGTCTTTCTGTACTTC | CASSDDVVFLYF
- | TRBJ2-2 | - | TRBV29-1 | TGCAGCTTCAGGGTTGCCGGGGAGCTGTTTTTT | CSFRVAGELFF
medium-sized | TRBJ2-2 | TRBD2 | TRBV6-2/TRBV6-3 | TGTGCCAGCAGTTGGCGGGGGGGCGCCGGGGAGCTGTTTTTT | CASSWRGGAGELFF
many | TRBJ1-2 | TRBD1 | TRBV27 | TGTGCCAGCAGTTCCTCGACAGGGTGGTCTTTTGGCTACACCTTC | CASSSSTGWSFGYTF
many | TRBJ2-5 | - | TRBV11-2 | TGTGCCAGCAGCCCGGGGCGGCTACCAAAAACCCAAGAGACCCAGTACTTC | CASSPGRLPKTQETQYF
medium-sized | TRBJ2-4 | TRBD2 | TRBV12-3/TRBV12-4 | TGTGCCAGCAATGCCGGAGCGGGGGGATTGGGAAACATTCAGTACTTC | CASNAGAGGLGNIQYF
many | TRBJ2-2 | - | TRBV19 | TGTGCCAGTAGTATGGGGTTGGGACACCCAGCGAACACCGGGGAGCTGTTTTTT | CASSMGLGHPANTGELFF
- | TRBJ2-4 | TRBD2 | TRBV7-2 | TGTGCCAGCACCCCGCGGGAGTCCCCGGGGAACATTCAGTACTTC | CASTPRESPGNIQYF
medium-sized | TRBJ2-7 | TRBD2 | TRBV11-2 | TGTGCCAGCAGCTCAGCTAGCGGGGGTTACGAGCAGTACTTC | CASSSASGGYEQYF
- | TRBJ2-7 | - | TRBV27 | TGTGCCAGCAGTTTATCGGCTCCGGGGGTTAGCGGCTACGAGCAGTACTTC | CASSLSAPGVSGYEQYF
many | TRBJ2-1 | - | TRBV11-2 | TGTGCCAGCAGCTTATTCTCGTCCGTTGGGTACAATGAGCAGTTCTTC | CASSLFSSVGYNEQFF
few | TRBJ1-1 | TRBD1 | TRBV6-6 | TGTGCCAGCAGAAGACAGGGGAACACTGAAGCTTTCTTT | CASRRQGNTEAFF
few | TRBJ2-3 | - | TRBV6-5 | TGTGCCAGCACTAGTAGCGCAGATACGCAGTATTTT | CASTSSADTQYF
few | TRBJ2-5 | - | TRBV29-1 | TGCAGCGTTGAGCGGAACCAAGAGACCCAGTACTTC | CSVERNQETQYF
many | TRBJ2-3 | TRBD1 | TRBV19 | TGTGCCAGTAGTATTTCCGGGACAGGGTTGACGACAGATACGCAGTATTTT | CASSISGTGLTTDTQYF
many | TRBJ2-7 | - | TRBV3-1 | TGTGCCAGCAGCCAAGAGTGGCGGGCCTACGAGCAGTACTTC | CASSQEWRAYEQYF
many | TRBJ2-1 | - | TRBV19 | TGTGCCAGTAGTATGACAAGCAATGAGCAGTTCTTC | CASSMTSNEQFF
many | TRBJ1-6 | TRBD1 | TRBV6-1 | TGTGCCAGCAGTGAAATGGCGGGACAGGGGAATTCACCCCTCCACTTT | CASSEMAGQGNSPLHF
- | TRBJ2-7 | - | TRBV5-1 | TGCGCCAGCAGCTTGGCCGGCCCCTACGAGCAGTACTTC | CASSLAGPYEQYF
many | TRBJ2-3 | - | TRBV27 | TGTGCCAGCAGGAGGAGTAGCGGTACTAGCACAGATACGCAGTATTTT | CASRRSSGTSTDTQYF
many | TRBJ2-1 | - | TRBV7-9 | TGTGCCAGCAGCTTAGCTACTTACAATGAGCAGTTCTTC | CASSLATYNEQFF
few | TRBJ1-2 | - | TRBV5-6 | TGTGCCAGCAGCTATCCTGGGCGCGACTATGGCTACACCTTC | CASSYPGRDYGYTF
few | TRBJ2-3 | - | TRBV29-1 | TGCAGCGTTGAAATGGGGGTCTCCACAGATACGCAGTATTTT | CSVEMGVSTDTQYF
many | TRBJ2-5 | - | TRBV5-1 | TGCGCCAGCAGCTTGGCCCCACCAGGAGTAGAGACCCAGTACTTC | CASSLAPPGVETQYF
many | TRBJ1-6 | TRBD1 | TRBV6-1 | TGTGCCAGCAGTGCCCGACAGGGGACACCCCTCCACTTT | CASSARQGTPLHF
- | TRBJ2-7 | - | TRBV4-1 | TGCGCCAGCAGCCAGCCAGGCTACGAGCAGTACTTC | CASSQPGYEQYF
medium-sized | TRBJ1-1 | - | TRBV20-1 | TGCAGTGCTGGCCGGGCCGAGAACACTGAAGCTTTCTTT | CSAGRAENTEAFF
medium-sized | TRBJ2-4 | - | TRBV4-2 | TGTGCCAGCAGCCCAGGCTCCTCGACAGGATCTCTAGCCAAAAACATTCAGTACTTC | CASSPGSSTGSLAKNIQYF
many | TRBJ2-7 | TRBD1 | TRBV5-6 | TGTGCCAGCAGCTCCGGGACAGGGTCCGACGAGCAGTACTTC | CASSSGTGSDEQYF
- | TRBJ2-7 | TRBD2 | TRBV9 | TGTGCCAGCGGGGGGACTAGCGGGACCTACGAGCAGTACTTC | CASGGTSGTYEQYF
medium-sized | TRBJ2-6 | TRBD1 | TRBV2 | TGTGCCAGCAGTGAATCTCCGGGACAGGCCAATTCTTGGGCCAACGTCCTGACTTTC | CASSESPGQANSWANVLTF
many | TRBJ2-7 | TRBD1 | TRBV6-1 | TGTGCCAATCGGGACAGGAATTCCTACGAGCAGTACTTC | CANRDRNSYEQYF
many | TRBJ2-5 | TRBD2 | TRBV5-1 | TGCGCCAGCAGCCCGGGACTAGCGGGATCCCAAGAGACCCAGTACTTC | CASSPGLAGSQETQYF
few | TRBJ2-5 | - | TRBV29-1 | TGCAGCGCCCCCGCGCAGGAGACCCAGTACTTC | CSAPAQETQYF
many | TRBJ2-7 | - | TRBV5-6 | TGTGCCAGCAGCTCGAATCCGACGTACGAGCAGTACTTC | CASSSNPTYEQYF
many | TRBJ2-7 | - | TRBV18 | TGTGCCAGCTCACCGGGACTTTCCTACGAGCAGTACTTC | CASSPGLSYEQYF
once | TRBJ2-7 | TRBD1 | TRBV28 | TGTGCCAGCAGTCCCTGGGACAGGGGGTCCTACGAGCAGTACTTC | CASSPWDRGSYEQYF
many | TRBJ2-3 | TRBD2 | TRBV9 | TGTGCCAGCAGCGCTCCCGCCCTAACAAGTGCTAGCGGGAGCACAGATACGCAGTATTTT | CASSAPALTSASGSTDTQYF
medium-sized | TRBJ2-3 | - | TRBV5-1 | TGCGCCAGCAGCTTGTGGGGGTCACAAACAGATACGCAGTATTTT | CASSLWGSQTDTQYF
many | TRBJ2-7 | TRBD2 | TRBV7-2 | TGTGCCAGCAGCTTAGGAGGAGCGGGAGGCCGGGAGCAGTACTTC | CASSLGGAGGREQYF
many | TRBJ2-7 | TRBD1 | TRBV6-2/TRBV6-3 | TGTGCCAGCAGTTACTCGATTCGATGGGACAGTAGAATGGAGCAGTACTTC | CASSYSIRWDSRMEQYF
many | TRBJ2-7 | TRBD2 | TRBV5-1 | TGCGCCAGCAGCATTAGCGGGAGTTCATACGAGCAGTACTTC | CASSISGSSYEQYF
medium-sized | TRBJ2-3 | - | TRBV2 | TGTGCCAGCAATAGAAGGAGTGCTAGCACAGATACGCAGTATTTT | CASNRRSASTDTQYF
medium-sized | TRBJ1-1 | TRBD1 | TRBV20-1 | TGCAGTGCTACCGGACAGGCAGACACTGAAGCTTTCTTT | CSATGQADTEAFF
many | TRBJ2-6 | - | TRBV29-1 | TGCAGCGTTGAAGATGGCGGCTCTGGGGCCAACGTCCTGACTTTC | CSVEDGGSGANVLTF